This TCR beta chain was captured by sequencing in a study of siplizumab effects on memory and regulatory T cells. General study results and limits: Roughly 80-95% of proliferating CD4+ or CD8+ clones defied assignment to a naive or memory phenotype. Proliferating Tregs taken from siplizumab cultures were not shown to have a confirmed suppressive function. Where siplizumab was present, mappable alloreactive CD4+ clones averaged approximately 70% Treg-derived, compared with 25% to 30% in controls.

Between the trimmed V and J ends, which lost 3 bases and 6 bases, there was a span of 17 bases. The CDR3 contains 16 residues. The assay looked at approximately 10^5 TCR templates in each sample. Profiled with immunoSEQ multiplex PCR; TCRdb holds only in-frame clones, not every one. Altogether more than 85,000 clones are present, approximately 91% being singletons, with the ten largest covering more than 2.5%. A word on this clone: Its target is unknown.

The sequencing input was CD4+ T cells sorted from blood. This chain joins TRBV23-1 and TRBJ1-4; D not resolved. TRBV23-1 is assigned to the ORF class and has an uncertain function. The sequence was obtained from a human donor in good health. Some clones in this sample may be carry-over from other donors' samples. The CDR3 is CASSHSDKRWDEKLFF. For the CDR3, the DNA is TGCGCCAGCAGTCATTCCGACAAAAGGTGGGATGAAAAACTGTTTTTT.